This record concerns one T cell receptor beta chain sequence. The record originates from a study of CD8+ T cells in alopecia areata. Treatment described: oral pan-JAK inhibitor, 5-10 mg twice daily. J lost 2 bases, V lost 3 bases, and 7 bases had no gene match. The CDR3 is made up of 15 amino acids. Germline loops: CDR1 GTSNPN, CDR2 SVGIG (reference sequence). After isolation, RNA underwent reverse transcription to generate cDNA as the sequencing template. Assay: immunoSEQ multiplex PCR; the TCRdb copy retains only in-frame clones and omits some. The sample has 200,000 or so clones, about 62% seen once.

The chain couples TRBV30 to TRBJ2-3; the match to TRBD2 covers 8 bases. The material sequenced was CD4+ T cells sorted from blood, taken at week 24, from a patient treated with tofacitinib. This sequence was found in a human donor with alopecia areata. CDR3 protein: CAWRLFSGDTDTQYF. CDR3 in DNA: TGTGCCTGGAGGCTTTTTAGCGGGGACACAGATACGCAGTATTTT. Full variable domain (remainder filled in from reference TRBV30 and TRBJ2-3): SQTIHQWPATLVQPVGSPLSLECTVEGTSNPNLYWYRQAAGRGLQLLFYSVGIGQISSEVPQNLSASRPQDRQFILSSKKLLLSDSGFYLCAWRLFSGDTDTQYFGPGTRLTVL.